One T cell receptor beta chain is described in this entry. This sample was included in a study of blood T cell repertoires in COVID-19. Assay: immunoSEQ multiplex PCR; the TCRdb copy retains only in-frame clones and omits some. The table records over 200,000 clones, roughly 84% of them present only once. Sequencing was done on a sample of peripheral blood. The receptor was isolated from a woman of 80 years or more with active or convalescent COVID-19.

CDR3 amino acids: CAVTGRGGPYEQYF. The CDR3 nucleotides are TGTGCTGTAACGGGGAGGGGAGGCCCCTACGAGCAGTACTTC. The genes are TRBV14 and TRBJ2-7; 7 bases are shared with TRBD2. The CDR3 covers 14 residues. Per the germline V gene, CDR1 is SGHDN and CDR2 is FVKESK. Supplemented by reference TRBV14 and TRBJ2-7, the full variable domain reads EAGVTQFPSHSVIEKGQTVTLRCDPISGHDNLYWYRRVMGKEIKFLLHFVKESKQDESGMPNNRFLAERTGGTYSTLKVQPAELEDSGVYFCAVTGRGGPYEQYFGPGTRLTVT.